These 11 T cell receptor beta chains were sequenced from one sample in a study of T cell responses to AZD1222 COVID-19 vaccine. TCRdb keeps only in-frame clones here, not all; method: immunoSEQ multiplex PCR. The sample has some 180,000 clones, approximately 92% seen once. Sequencing was performed on peripheral blood, taken 28 days after the second dose of the MenACWY control vaccine. These receptors were obtained from an adult who received the MenACWY meningococcal vaccine as a control.

J is TRBJ1-5 and V is TRBV6-5, with D maybe TRBD1 (6 bases). From germline, CDR1 is MNHEY and CDR2 SVGAGI. Trimming removed 2 bases at V and 0 bases at J, with 11 bases between. This CDR3 comprises 16 residues. The CDR3 DNA follows: TGTGCCAGCAGTTACCCGGACAGTCGTAGCAATCAGCCCCAGCATTTT. Its protein product is CASSYPDSRSNQPQHF.

V and J are TRBV18 and TRBJ1-6; D is uncertain. V lost 5 bases and J 9 bases, leaving 17 bases between the germline ends. This CDR3 has 15 amino acids. Germline CDR1 KGHSH, CDR2 LQKENI. CDR3 loop: CASSSTKDGISPLHF. The CDR3 coding sequence is TGTGCCAGCTCATCTACCAAGGACGGGATTTCACCCCTCCACTTT.

This clone showed up just once. The chain employs TRBV12-3 or TRBV12-4 and TRBJ1-1; no clear D. This CDR3 is 13 amino acids long. V was pared by 5 bases and J by 3 bases, with 10 bases between. The CDR3 region is CASSPTRDTEAFF. The DNA for the CDR3 is TGTGCCAGCAGTCCGACCCGGGACACTGAAGCTTTCTTT.

The chain has TRBV19 and TRBJ1-5; 9 positions agree with TRBD1. The J segment lost 6 bases and the V segment lost 7 bases, leaving 10 bases of the junction unmatched. The CDR3 sequence is 15 residues long. Germline CDR1 is LNHDA and CDR2 is SQIVND (reference sequence). The DNA of the CDR3 is TGTGCCAGTAACTCCGGGACAGGGTTCAGTCAGCCCCAGCATTTT. Its translation is CASNSGTGFSQPQHF.

V is TRBV6-1 and J is TRBJ1-5, with 7 bases fitting TRBD1. Germline loops: CDR1 MNHNS, CDR2 SASEGT. The CDR3 is 17 residues long. Trimming cost V 1 base and J 7 bases; bases outside gene matches: 13. The CDR3 loop reads CASSEGKGGPLGQPQHF. CDR3 nucleotide sequence: TGTGCCAGCAGTGAAGGTAAAGGGGGCCCCCTCGGGCAGCCCCAGCATTTT.

For the CDR3, the DNA is TGTGCCAGCAGCTTAGATCTGGGAAGGCGAGCTTTCTTT. This sequence encodes CASSLDLGRRAFF. This sequence joins TRBV7-9 and TRBJ1-1, with D unclear. Per the germline V gene, CDR1 is SEHNR and CDR2 is FQNEAQ (reference sequence). The V end was cut by 1 base, the J end by 10 bases, with 13 bases between. This CDR3 comprises 13 residues.

The V and J genes are TRBV11-2 and TRBJ1-3; maybe TRBD1 (5 bases). The CDR3 runs 14 residues. V lost 5 bases and J lost 1, with 9 bases in between. The germline V gene encodes CDR1 SGHAT and CDR2 FQNNGV. The CDR3 region has the DNA TGTGCCAGCAGCCCCGGGGGTTCTGGAAACACCATATATTTT. Its translation: CASSPGGSGNTIYF.

The CDR3 protein is CASSLTGVWTDTQYF. CDR3 nucleotide sequence: TGTGCCAGCAGTCTAACAGGGGTCTGGACAGATACGCAGTATTTT. This chain joins TRBV6-2 or TRBV6-3 and TRBJ2-3, with 7 positions matching TRBD1. CDR1 MNHEY and CDR2 SVGEGT come from the germline V gene. V lost 5 bases and J lost 3; bases outside the gene matches: 8. This CDR3 is 15 amino acids long.

The genes are TRBV6-5 and TRBJ2-7; 7 bases align to TRBD2. The V segment lost 2 bases and the J segment 0 bases; nucleotides outside the gene matches: 4. This CDR3 comprises 15 residues. Germline V gene lookup returns CDR1 MNHEY and CDR2 SVGAGI. The CDR3 reads CASSYGREVSYEQYF. The CDR3 DNA reads TGTGCCAGCAGTTACGGGAGGGAGGTCTCCTACGAGCAGTACTTC.

The chain recombines TRBV19 with TRBJ2-6; 9 nucleotides agree with TRBD1. V lost 0 bases and J lost 15; bases outside the gene matches: 9. Germline assignment: CDR1 LNHDA and CDR2 SQIVND (reference sequence). This CDR3 spans 15 amino acids. CDR3 DNA: TGTGCCAGTAGTATAGATATTAACAGGGGGCAGGACCTGACTTTC. Its protein is CASSIDINRGQDLTF.

The chain carries TRBV25-1 and TRBJ2-5; TRBD1 is a possible D gene (6 bases). CDR3 length: 15 amino acids. Per germline, CDR1 MGHDK and CDR2 SYGVNS. Trimming took off 2 bases at V and 5 bases at J, with 15 bases between the two ends. The CDR3 spells CASSERRTVGETQYF. CDR3 bases: TGTGCCAGCAGTGAAAGGAGGACAGTGGGGGAGACCCAGTACTTC.